Listed below are T cell receptor beta chains from one sample, sequenced in a study of beta chain features in type 1 diabetes. Repertoires were generated with immunoSEQ multiplex PCR, while TCRdb's copy carries only in-frame clones and drops some. The data show 600,000 to 700,000 clones, roughly 12% seen once. Sequenced input: naive CD4+ T cells from blood. Every receptor here comes from a young man with type 1 diabetes. The CDR3 runs from the conserved cysteine through the conserved F or W. The D gene is left open where the match is weak. Some rows mark clone size as missing; the rest say once, few, many or name a class of expanded clone.

J | size | D | V | CDR3 | DNA
TRBJ1-1 | NA | TRBD1 | TRBV18 | CASSSDRQNTEAFF | TGTGCCAGCTCATCGGACAGGCAGAACACTGAAGCTTTCTTT
TRBJ1-5 | NA | TRBD1 | TRBV19 | CASRTGGSGPQHF | TGTGCCAGCCGGACAGGGGGATCGGGGCCCCAGCATTTT
TRBJ1-2 | NA | TRBD1 | TRBV6-5 | CASSTGQGSAYGYTF | TGTGCCAGCAGTACTGGACAGGGTTCGGCCTATGGCTACACCTTC
TRBJ2-3 | few | NA | TRBV18 | CASSPTRRGPGDTQYF | TGTGCCAGCTCACCAACGAGGAGAGGCCCTGGAGATACGCAGTATTTT
TRBJ2-3 | NA | NA | TRBV20-1 | CSARGVDTQYF | TGCAGTGCTAGAGGGGTGGATACGCAGTATTTT
TRBJ2-7 | NA | TRBD1 | TRBV29-1 | CSVIFRDRGEYEQYF | TGCAGCGTCATTTTCCGGGACAGGGGGGAATACGAGCAGTACTTC
TRBJ2-5 | NA | NA | TRBV5-1 | CASSLGGSGETQYF | TGCGCCAGCAGCTTGGGAGGGTCTGGAGAGACCCAGTACTTC
TRBJ1-1 | few | TRBD1 | TRBV19 | CASSRDRGNTEAFF | TGTGCCAGTAGTAGGGACAGGGGGAACACTGAAGCTTTCTTT
TRBJ1-6 | few | NA | TRBV5-1 | CASSADGNSPLHF | TGCGCCAGCAGCGCGGACGGTAATTCACCCCTCCACTTT
TRBJ1-3 | NA | NA | TRBV5-4 | CASSLQGGQYGNTIYF | TGTGCCAGCAGCTTGCAAGGGGGGCAATATGGAAACACCATATATTTT
TRBJ2-5 | few | NA | TRBV9 | CASSVAPGGRETQYF | TGTGCCAGCAGCGTAGCTCCCGGGGGCCGGGAGACCCAGTACTTC
TRBJ2-5 | NA | NA | TRBV7-8 | CASSLARIPSQETQYF | TGTGCCAGCAGCTTAGCGAGAATCCCTTCCCAAGAGACCCAGTACTTC
TRBJ1-5 | NA | NA | TRBV4-3 | CASSLGYGTGNQPQHF | TGCGCCAGCAGCCTCGGATATGGGACGGGGAATCAGCCCCAGCATTTT
TRBJ1-1 | NA | NA | TRBV5-1 | CASSLERARDTEAFF | TGCGCCAGCAGCTTGGAAAGGGCGCGGGACACTGAAGCTTTCTTT
TRBJ2-5 | many | TRBD2 | TRBV28 | CASSSELADQETQYF | TGTGCCAGCAGTTCTGAACTAGCGGACCAAGAGACCCAGTACTTC
TRBJ1-2 | NA | TRBD1 | TRBV7-2 | CASSRPGQGIYGYTF | TGTGCCAGCAGCCGCCCGGGACAGGGGATTTATGGCTACACCTTC
TRBJ2-5 | NA | NA | TRBV29-1 | CSVARTEIRETQYF | TGCAGCGTTGCTCGGACGGAGATTCGGGAGACCCAGTACTTC
TRBJ2-3 | few | TRBD1 | TRBV27 | CASSSTGVVTDTQYF | TGTGCCAGCAGTTCGACAGGGGTAGTCACAGATACGCAGTATTTT
TRBJ2-3 | few | TRBD1 | TRBV25-1 | CASREDRSTDTQYF | TGTGCCAGCAGAGAGGACAGGAGCACAGATACGCAGTATTTT
TRBJ2-7 | few | TRBD1 | TRBV4-3 | CASSQATGYGEQYF | TGCGCCAGCAGCCAAGCGACAGGGTACGGCGAGCAGTACTTC
TRBJ1-6 | NA | NA | TRBV27 | CASSFQGARSPLHF | TGTGCCAGCAGTTTCCAAGGGGCGCGTTCACCCCTCCACTTT
TRBJ1-5 | NA | NA | TRBV6-5 | CASSPTAYSNQPQHF | TGTGCCAGCAGCCCGACAGCATATAGCAATCAGCCCCAGCATTTT
TRBJ2-5 | NA | NA | TRBV11-3 | CASSLSWGQETQYF | TGTGCCAGCAGCTTAAGTTGGGGACAAGAGACCCAGTACTTC
TRBJ1-6 | NA | NA | TRBV7-2 | CASSEHPPTSPLHF | TGTGCCAGCAGCGAACACCCTCCAACTTCACCCCTCCACTTT
TRBJ1-6 | NA | NA | TRBV4-3 | CASSQLPQPNSPLHF | TGCGCCAGCAGCCAATTGCCACAGCCTAATTCACCCCTCCACTTT
TRBJ1-2 | NA | NA | TRBV14 | CASSQDRTSGYTF | TGTGCCAGCAGCCAAGACAGAACGAGCGGCTACACCTTC
TRBJ2-4 | few | NA | TRBV28 | CASSFFQGRHIQYF | TGTGCCAGCAGTTTCTTTCAGGGCCGACACATTCAGTACTTC
TRBJ1-4 | NA | NA | TRBV7-2 | CASSLVPGSNEKLFF | TGTGCCAGCAGCTTAGTGCCCGGATCGAATGAAAAACTGTTTTTT
TRBJ1-6 | few | TRBD1 | TRBV14 | CASSPSTGGNSPLHF | TGTGCCAGCAGCCCGTCAACAGGGGGAAATTCACCCCTCCACTTT